Here is one TCR beta chain with its context. What antigen it recognizes has not been identified. No base-level quality is on record; no much larger clone is a single base apart. The sample comes from a study of blood T cell repertoires in COVID-19 (dated by TCRdb to the early 2020s). Notes on the research overall: Samples covering the acute and convalescent phases of COVID-19 were provided by collaborators in the United States, Italy and Spain. The sample metadata nearly always contained a de-identified subject ID, COVID-19 status, age in years and sex. HLA class I and class II types, where available, came from metadata supplied by the sample provider rather than from assay-based typing. The samples were drawn from two sources: the first 160 participants of the ongoing ImmuneRACE study, and some 1,300 subjects contributed by 6 global collaborators. Subjects who had been exposed to COVID-19, were actively infected with it, or had recovered from it provided the deeply sampled blood TCRbeta repertoires that made up the dataset. The material from the prospective study consisted of cDNA or gDNA derived from T cells, B-cell-depleted T cells, or PBMCs. A freely available public database, intended as a resource for researchers studying the immune response to SARS-CoV-2, is where the repertoires were released.

TCRbeta CDR3 regions were amplified from genomic DNA by means of the immunoSEQ Assay, a bias-controlled multiplex PCR. Concerning the study's data processing: The number of nucleated cells in each sample was estimated by amplification of reference gene primers within the assay. To quantify the absolute abundance of each unique TCRbeta CDR3 rearrangement, sequence reads were collapsed and filtered. Productive Simpson clonality was computed per sample as the square root of Simpson's diversity index over productive rearrangements. Imported from immuneACCESS, the table was reduced by TCRdb to in-frame sequences with V and J called. These copies leave out some clones; in studies compared against another copy, an unresolved V gene accounts for under half, and the cause of the remainder is not known. Clonal size and the V and J genes are those of that table, whereas D and trimming came from the DNA. Counted in this sample were around 200,000 clones; 90% of them appeared once. Roughly 0.56% of the sample is in the top ten clones.

Each collaborating institution followed its own protocols to collect whole blood in K2EDTA tubes. Collaborator samples were shipped for TCRbeta analysis as frozen whole blood, isolated PBMCs, or DNA extracted from either sample type. What the research found in general, with its limitations: How much clinical and demographic metadata was included differed by source and by participant, and the metadata was provided uncurated.

After removal of 7 bases from V and 1 base from J, the junction retains 5 bases not matched to a gene. Sequences SNHLY (CDR1) and FYNNEI (CDR2) are obtained from the germline V gene. Including cysteine and phenylalanine, the CDR3 has 14 amino acids. Only the CDR3 DNA stays, 42 bases, in frame from base 1. Recombination connected TRBV2 to TRBJ2-7, with 9 bases aligning to TRBD1. The receptor comes from a man aged 50 to 59 with acute or convalescent COVID-19. The sample was peripheral blood. At the DNA level, the sequence is TGTGCCAGCACCCTAGACAGGGGGTCCTACGAGCAGTACTTC. The resulting protein is CASTLDRGSYEQYF.